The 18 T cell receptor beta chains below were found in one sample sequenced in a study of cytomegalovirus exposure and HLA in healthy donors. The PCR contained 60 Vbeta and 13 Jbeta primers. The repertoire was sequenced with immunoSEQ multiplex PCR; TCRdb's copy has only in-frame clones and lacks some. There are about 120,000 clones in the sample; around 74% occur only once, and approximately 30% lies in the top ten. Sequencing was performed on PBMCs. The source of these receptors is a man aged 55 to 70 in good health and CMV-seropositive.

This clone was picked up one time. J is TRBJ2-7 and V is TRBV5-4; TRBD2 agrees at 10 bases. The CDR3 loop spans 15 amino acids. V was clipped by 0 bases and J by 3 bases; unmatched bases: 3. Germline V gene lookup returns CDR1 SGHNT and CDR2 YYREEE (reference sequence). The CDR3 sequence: CASSLASGGLYEQYF. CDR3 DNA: TGTGCCAGCAGCTTGGCTAGCGGGGGACTCTACGAGCAGTACTTC.

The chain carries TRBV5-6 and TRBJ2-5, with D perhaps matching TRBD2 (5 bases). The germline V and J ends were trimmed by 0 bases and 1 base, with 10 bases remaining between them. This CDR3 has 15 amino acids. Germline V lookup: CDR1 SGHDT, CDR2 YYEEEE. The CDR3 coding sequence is TGTGCCAGCAGCTTGGTCCGAGGGTCCCAAGAGACCCAGTACTTC. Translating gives CASSLVRGSQETQYF. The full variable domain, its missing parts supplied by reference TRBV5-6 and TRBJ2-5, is DAGVTQSPTHLIKTRGQQVTLRCSPKSGHDTVSWYQQALGQGPQFIFQYYEEEERQRGNFPDRFSGHQFPNYSSELNVNALLLGDSALYLCASSLVRGSQETQYFGPGTRLLVL.

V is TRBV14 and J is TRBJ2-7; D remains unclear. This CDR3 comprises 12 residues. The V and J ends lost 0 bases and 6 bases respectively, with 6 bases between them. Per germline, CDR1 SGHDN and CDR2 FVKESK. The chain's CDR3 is CASSQESGEQYF. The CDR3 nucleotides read TGTGCCAGCAGCCAAGAGTCCGGCGAGCAGTACTTC.

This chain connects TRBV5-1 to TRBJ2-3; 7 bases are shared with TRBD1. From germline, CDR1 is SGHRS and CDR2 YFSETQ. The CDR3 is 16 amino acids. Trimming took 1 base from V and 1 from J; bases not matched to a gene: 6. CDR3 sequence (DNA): TGCGCCAGCAGCTTGATTCAGGGGGTAGGCACAGATACGCAGTATTTT. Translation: CASSLIQGVGTDTQYF.

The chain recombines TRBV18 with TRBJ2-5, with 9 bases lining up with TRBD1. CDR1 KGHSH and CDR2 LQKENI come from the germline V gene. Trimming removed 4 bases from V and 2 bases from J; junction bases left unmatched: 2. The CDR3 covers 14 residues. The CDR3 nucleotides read TGTGCCAGCTCACTTGGACAGGGGCAAGAGACCCAGTACTTC. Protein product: CASSLGQGQETQYF.

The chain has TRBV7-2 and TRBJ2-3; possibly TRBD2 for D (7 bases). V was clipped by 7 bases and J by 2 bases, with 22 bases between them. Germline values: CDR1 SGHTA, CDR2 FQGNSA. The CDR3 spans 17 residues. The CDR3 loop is CASILLLGGGPTDTQYF. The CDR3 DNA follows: TGTGCCAGCATCCTACTCCTAGGGGGAGGGCCCACAGATACGCAGTATTTT.

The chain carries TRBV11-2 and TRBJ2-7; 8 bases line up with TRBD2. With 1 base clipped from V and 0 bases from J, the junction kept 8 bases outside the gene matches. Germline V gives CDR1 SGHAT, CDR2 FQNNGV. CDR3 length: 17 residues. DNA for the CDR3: TGTGCCAGCAGCTTAGTTGTTGGCGGGGGGAGCTCCTACGAGCAGTACTTC. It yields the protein CASSLVVGGGSSYEQYF.

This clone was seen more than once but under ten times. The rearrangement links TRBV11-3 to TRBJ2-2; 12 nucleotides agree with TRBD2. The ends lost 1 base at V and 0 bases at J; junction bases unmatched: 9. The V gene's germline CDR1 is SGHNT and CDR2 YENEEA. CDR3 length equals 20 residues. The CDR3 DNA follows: TGTGCCAGCAGCTTAGTTCCTCCATCTAGCGGGAGGGCGAACACCGGGGAGCTGTTTTTT. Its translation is CASSLVPPSSGRANTGELFF.

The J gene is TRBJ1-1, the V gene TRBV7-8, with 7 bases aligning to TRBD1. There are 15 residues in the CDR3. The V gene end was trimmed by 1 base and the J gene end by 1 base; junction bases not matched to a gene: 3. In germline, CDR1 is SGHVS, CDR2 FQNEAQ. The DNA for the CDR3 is TGTGCCAGCAGCTTAGGGGGACAGAAGAACACTGAAGCTTTCTTT. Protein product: CASSLGGQKNTEAFF.

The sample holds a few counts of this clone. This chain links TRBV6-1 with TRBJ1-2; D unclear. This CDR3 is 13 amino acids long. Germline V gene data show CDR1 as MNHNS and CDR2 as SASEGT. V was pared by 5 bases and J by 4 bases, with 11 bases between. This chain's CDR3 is CASSPGGPYGYTF. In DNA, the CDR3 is TGTGCCAGCAGTCCGGGAGGCCCCTATGGCTACACCTTC.

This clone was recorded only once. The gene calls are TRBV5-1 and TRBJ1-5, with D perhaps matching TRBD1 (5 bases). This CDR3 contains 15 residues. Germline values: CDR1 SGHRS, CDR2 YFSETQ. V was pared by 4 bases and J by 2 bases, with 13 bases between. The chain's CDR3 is CASSPRAGGNQPQHF. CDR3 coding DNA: TGCGCCAGCAGCCCCAGGGCGGGGGGCAATCAGCCCCAGCATTTT.

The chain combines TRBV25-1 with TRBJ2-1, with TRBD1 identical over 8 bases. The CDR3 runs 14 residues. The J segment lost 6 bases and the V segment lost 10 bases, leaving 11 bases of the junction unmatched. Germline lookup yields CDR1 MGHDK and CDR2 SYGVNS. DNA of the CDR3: TGTGCCACCTCCGGGACAGGAGTCCCCAATGAGCAGTTCTTC. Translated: CATSGTGVPNEQFF.

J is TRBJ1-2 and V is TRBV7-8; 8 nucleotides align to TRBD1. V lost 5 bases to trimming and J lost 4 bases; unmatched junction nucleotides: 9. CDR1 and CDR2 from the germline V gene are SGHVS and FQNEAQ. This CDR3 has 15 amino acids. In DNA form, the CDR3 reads TGTGCCAGCAGCCAAGACGGACAGGGTAGCTATGGCTACACCTTC. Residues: CASSQDGQGSYGYTF.

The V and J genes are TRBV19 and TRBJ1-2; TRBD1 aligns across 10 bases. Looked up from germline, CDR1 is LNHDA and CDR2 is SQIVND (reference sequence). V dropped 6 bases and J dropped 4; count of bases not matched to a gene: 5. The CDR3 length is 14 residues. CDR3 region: CASSGGQGGYGYTF. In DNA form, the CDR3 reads TGTGCCAGTAGCGGAGGACAGGGGGGCTATGGCTACACCTTC.

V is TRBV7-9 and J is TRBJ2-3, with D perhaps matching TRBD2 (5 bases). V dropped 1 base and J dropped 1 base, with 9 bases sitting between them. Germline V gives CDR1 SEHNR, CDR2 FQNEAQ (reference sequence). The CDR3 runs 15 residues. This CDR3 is CASSLGGHRTDTQYF. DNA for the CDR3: TGTGCCAGCAGCTTAGGAGGGCACCGCACAGATACGCAGTATTTT.

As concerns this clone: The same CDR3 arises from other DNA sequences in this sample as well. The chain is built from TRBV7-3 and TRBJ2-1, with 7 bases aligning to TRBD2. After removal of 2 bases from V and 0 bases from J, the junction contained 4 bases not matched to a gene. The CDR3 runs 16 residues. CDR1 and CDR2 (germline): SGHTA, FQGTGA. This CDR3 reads CASSLLGGSSYNEQFF. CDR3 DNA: TGTGCCAGCAGCTTATTGGGGGGGAGCTCCTACAATGAGCAGTTCTTC.

CDR3 coding DNA: TGCGCCAGCAGCCAAGACAGGGGGCTGTATGGCTACACCTTC. Translated: CASSQDRGLYGYTF. The rearrangement uses TRBV4-1 and TRBJ1-2; 8 bases are a match to TRBD1. Looked up from germline, CDR1 is MGHRA and CDR2 is YSYEKL. Trimming removed 0 bases from V and 5 bases from J; junction bases left unmatched: 2. The CDR3 sequence is 14 residues long.

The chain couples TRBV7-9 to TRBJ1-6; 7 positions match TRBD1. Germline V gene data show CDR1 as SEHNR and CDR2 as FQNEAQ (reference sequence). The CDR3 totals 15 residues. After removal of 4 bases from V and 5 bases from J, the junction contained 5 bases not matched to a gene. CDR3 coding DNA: TGTGCCAGCAGCTCACCGGGACAGCATAATTCACCCCTCCACTTT. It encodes CASSSPGQHNSPLHF.